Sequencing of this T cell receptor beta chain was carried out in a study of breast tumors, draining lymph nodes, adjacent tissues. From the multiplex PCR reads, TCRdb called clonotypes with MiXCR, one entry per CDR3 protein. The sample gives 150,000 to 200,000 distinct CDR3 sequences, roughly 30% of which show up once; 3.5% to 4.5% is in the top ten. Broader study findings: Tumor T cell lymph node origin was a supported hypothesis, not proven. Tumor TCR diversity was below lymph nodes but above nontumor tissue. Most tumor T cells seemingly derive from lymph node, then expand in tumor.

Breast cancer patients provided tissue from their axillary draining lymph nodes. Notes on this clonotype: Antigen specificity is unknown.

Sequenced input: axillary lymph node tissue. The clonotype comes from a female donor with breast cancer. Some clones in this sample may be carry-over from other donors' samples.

The CDR3 is CASSHRQGPYNEQFF. CDR3 DNA sequence: TGTGCCAGCAGTCACCGGCAGGGTCCCTACAATGAGCAGTTCTTC. J is TRBJ2-1 and V is TRBV6-5, with D tentatively TRBD1 (5 bases). The V end was cut by 5 bases, the J end by 2 bases, with 13 bases between. Germline V gene sequence: CDR1 MNHEY, CDR2 SVGAGI. This CDR3 spans 15 amino acids.